Each of the 26 T cell receptor beta chains below was sequenced from the same sample in a study of blood T cell repertoires in COVID-19. Using immunoSEQ multiplex PCR, the repertoire was profiled, and TCRdb retains in-frame clones only, with some absent. Counted here are about 100,000 clones, more than 65% occurring once; the ten biggest clones make up roughly 20%. Sample: peripheral blood. These receptors came from an elderly woman with active or convalescent COVID-19.

This chain connects TRBV14 to TRBJ2-2; D not resolved. The CDR3 runs to 16 residues. With 0 bases removed from V and 0 bases from J, the gap between germline ends came to 8 bases. Germline CDR1 and CDR2: SGHDN and FVKESK. DNA for the CDR3: TGTGCCAGCAGCCAAGAAGCGTCAGCGAACACCGGGGAGCTGTTTTTT. It translates to CASSQEASANTGELFF.

The chain joins TRBV5-1 to TRBJ1-6, with TRBD1 matching 10 bases. The length of the CDR3 is 14 residues. V dropped 4 bases and J dropped 8; count of bases not matched to a gene: 3. Per the germline V gene, CDR1 is SGHRS and CDR2 is YFSETQ. CDR3 DNA: TGCGCCAGCAGCCAAGGACAGGGGGATTCACCCCTCCACTTT. Protein: CASSQGQGDSPLHF.

The chain is built from TRBV29-1 and TRBJ2-2, with D possibly being TRBD2 (6 bases). Trimming cost V 6 bases and J 6 bases, with 14 bases left between them. This CDR3 is built from 13 residues. Germline CDR1 is SQVTM and CDR2 is ANQGSEA. The CDR3 coding sequence is TGCAGCGTCGGGACTCTCTGGGCCGGGGAGCTGTTTTTT. It codes for CSVGTLWAGELFF.

The chain combines TRBV20-1 with TRBJ1-1; no definite D call. Germline CDR1 reads DFQATT; CDR2 reads SNEGSKA (reference sequence). The CDR3 sequence is 11 residues long. V was clipped by 6 bases and J by 11 bases, with 16 bases between them. In DNA form, the CDR3 reads TGCAGTGCGAGACTCTCAGTTCAGGCTTTCTTT. The encoded protein is CSARLSVQAFF.

The chain has TRBV30 and TRBJ1-5; 7 nucleotides line up with TRBD1. This CDR3 has 15 residues. Germline trimming cut 0 bases from V and 3 bases from J; bases unmatched to any gene: 5. CDR1 is GTSNPN and CDR2 is SVGIG in the germline V gene (reference sequence). CDR3 sequence (DNA): TGTGCCTGGAGTGTTGGGACAGATCTCAATCAGCCCCAGCATTTT. Translated, it gives CAWSVGTDLNQPQHF.

This clone was picked up a small number of times. The chain has TRBV5-8 and TRBJ2-1; TRBD2 matches at 7 bases. Per germline, CDR1 SGHTS and CDR2 YDEGEE. V lost 3 bases, J lost 5 bases, and 8 bases stayed unmatched. The CDR3 is made up of 15 amino acids. DNA of the CDR3: TGTGCCAGCAGCTCAGGCCAGCGGGGAGACAATGAGCAGTTCTTC. This encodes CASSSGQRGDNEQFF. Full variable domain (remainder filled in from reference TRBV5-8 and TRBJ2-1): EAGVTQSPTHLIKTRGQQATLRCSPISGHTSVYWYQQALGLGLQFLLWYDEGEERNRGNFPPRFSGRQFPNYSSELNVNALELEDSALYLCASSSGQRGDNEQFFGPGTRLTVL.

The J gene is TRBJ1-2, the V gene TRBV23-1; tentatively, D is TRBD1 (5 bases). TRBV23-1 is an open reading frame whose function is uncertain. With 3 bases removed from V and 5 bases from J, the gap between germline ends came to 10 bases. This CDR3 contains 13 residues. This CDR3 is CASSQYRGYGYTF. The DNA of the CDR3 is TGCGCCAGCAGTCAGTATAGGGGATATGGCTACACCTTC.

V usage is TRBV7-2 and J usage is TRBJ1-1; no clear D. CDR1 and CDR2 (germline): SGHTA, FQGNSA. V was cut by 5 bases and J by 1 base, with 14 bases left in between. The CDR3 totals 15 residues. As DNA, the CDR3 is TGTGCCAGCAGCGCCCTGGGAGCCGAGAACACTGAAGCTTTCTTT. Translation gives CASSALGAENTEAFF.

CDR3 sequence: CASSMAPPISTDTQYF. The CDR3 coding sequence is TGTGCCAGTAGTATGGCTCCCCCGATTAGCACAGATACGCAGTATTTT. V and J are TRBV19 and TRBJ2-3; D ambiguous. This CDR3 contains 16 residues. Germline V CDR1 and CDR2: LNHDA, SQIVND (reference sequence). Trimming took 3 bases from V and 0 from J, leaving 13 bases between them. Full variable domain (missing parts from reference TRBV19 and TRBJ2-3): DGGITQSPKYLFRKEGQNVTLSCEQNLNHDAMYWYRQDPGQGLRLIYYSQIVNDFQKGDIAEGYSVSREKKESFPLTVTSAQKNPTAFYLCASSMAPPISTDTQYFGPGTRLTVL.

The J gene is TRBJ1-4, the V gene TRBV7-9; D unclear. With 2 bases removed from V and 1 base from J, the gap between germline ends came to 11 bases. The germline gives CDR1 SEHNR, CDR2 FQNEAQ (reference sequence). The length of the CDR3 is 16 residues. CDR3 protein: CASSLISGGTNEKLFF. The CDR3 DNA is TGTGCCAGCAGCTTAATCAGCGGAGGAACTAATGAAAAACTGTTTTTT.

The rearrangement uses TRBV19 and TRBJ1-1; maybe TRBD1 (5 bases). Germline-derived CDR1 and CDR2 are LNHDA and SQIVND (reference sequence). The V end lost 3 bases, the J end lost 1 base, and 9 bases lay between the germline ends. The length of the CDR3 is 14 residues. CDR3 nucleotides: TGTGCCAGTAGTATCACTGACAGGAACACTGAAGCTTTCTTT. This encodes CASSITDRNTEAFF.

Only a few counts were recorded for this clone. This chain joins TRBV12-5 and TRBJ1-1; 9 bases line up with TRBD1. The CDR3 contains 13 residues. Germline assignment: CDR1 LGHNT and CDR2 FRNRAP. V dropped 1 base and J dropped 10; count of bases not matched to a gene: 4. DNA of the CDR3: TGTGCTAGTGGTTTGGGACAGGGGGGAAGAGCTTTCTTT. It yields the protein CASGLGQGGRAFF.

The V and J genes are TRBV6-2 or TRBV6-3 and TRBJ2-7; D is perhaps TRBD2 (5 bases). This CDR3 has 14 residues. Germline CDR1 and CDR2: MNHEY and SVGEGT. V lost 2 bases to trimming and J lost 2 bases, with 10 bases between them. The CDR3, as DNA: TGTGCCAGCAGTTACGTTAGCGAAACCTACGAGCAGTACTTC. Its translation: CASSYVSETYEQYF.

The chain is built from TRBV9 and TRBJ2-2; 8 bases are a match to TRBD1. With V trimmed by 3 bases and J by 3 bases, 4 bases remained unmatched. The CDR3 loop spans 15 amino acids. The germline V gene encodes CDR1 SGDLS and CDR2 YYNGEE. The DNA of the CDR3 is TGTGCCAGCAGCGCGGGACAGGACCACACCGGGGAGCTGTTTTTT. Protein sequence: CASSAGQDHTGELFF.

The chain links TRBV5-1 to TRBJ1-4, with D unclear. This CDR3 region has 13 residues. Germline V gene data show CDR1 as SGHRS and CDR2 as YFSETQ. Trimming shortened V by 0 bases and J by 5 bases, and 5 bases separated the two germline ends. Here the CDR3 reads CASSLGGNEKLFF. The CDR3 DNA follows: TGCGCCAGCAGCTTGGGCGGGAATGAAAAACTGTTTTTT.

The rearrangement links TRBV4-3 to TRBJ1-2; no firm D call. Germline V gene lookup returns CDR1 LGHNA and CDR2 YSLEER. Trimming cost V 0 bases and J 2 bases, with 4 bases left between them. The CDR3 extends over 13 amino acids. The DNA of the CDR3 is TGCGCCAGCAGCCAAGACAGGAACTATGGCTACACCTTC. This translates into CASSQDRNYGYTF.

This clone ranks as large (0.1 to 1%). The chain couples TRBV27 to TRBJ1-1, with D unresolved. The CDR3 is 14 amino acids. V was shortened by 5 bases and J by 4 bases, with 14 bases between the two germline ends. Germline assignment: CDR1 MNHEY and CDR2 SMNVEV (reference sequence). Here the CDR3 DNA reads TGTGCCAGCAGTGTCGACGGGCGGGGCACTGAAGCTTTCTTT. This sequence encodes CASSVDGRGTEAFF.

The chain combines TRBV30 with TRBJ1-6; D remains unclear. Deletions cut 5 bases from V and 9 bases from J, with 14 bases between. CDR1 and CDR2 (germline): GTSNPN, SVGIG (reference sequence). This CDR3 has 13 residues. The CDR3 bases are TGTGCCTGGGAGGTTGGAGGGATTTCACCCCTCCACTTT. It is translated as CAWEVGGISPLHF.

This chain links TRBV29-1 with TRBJ1-2; 7 nucleotides match TRBD1. V lost 3 bases, J lost 1 base, and 2 bases stayed unmatched. Germline CDR1 and CDR2: SQVTM and ANQGSEA. The CDR3 extends over 13 amino acids. CDR3 sequence: CSVDYRGNYGYTF. The CDR3 DNA reads TGCAGCGTTGATTACAGGGGTAACTATGGCTACACCTTC.

This clone has just one count. The rearrangement links TRBV9 to TRBJ1-1; unclear D gene. The CDR3 sequence is 14 residues long. V was trimmed by 0 bases and J by 6 bases, leaving 12 bases between them. Germline CDR1 is SGDLS and CDR2 is YYNGEE. CDR3 DNA sequence: TGTGCCAGCAGCGTAGGTGTGCGGAAATCTGAAGCTTTCTTT. It encodes CASSVGVRKSEAFF.

The rearrangement links TRBV28 to TRBJ1-3; TRBD1 aligns across 7 bases. V lost 4 bases, J lost 0 bases, and 9 bases stayed unmatched. Germline CDR1 and CDR2: MDHEN and SYDVKM. The CDR3 runs 17 residues. The CDR3, as DNA: TGTGCCAGCAGTTCGTGGGACAGTGGAAACTCTGGAAACACCATATATTTT. The encoded protein is CASSSWDSGNSGNTIYF.

The CDR3 loop is CASTSRSSYNSPLHF. The CDR3 DNA follows: TGTGCCAGCACGTCGCGGAGCTCCTATAATTCACCCCTCCACTTT. The chain links TRBV11-2 to TRBJ1-6, with no clear D. Trimming cost V 7 bases and J 0 bases, with 10 bases left between them. The V gene's germline CDR1 is SGHAT and CDR2 FQNNGV. CDR3 length equals 15 residues.

This clone was counted only a few times. V and J are TRBV4-2 and TRBJ2-1; perhaps TRBD2 as D (5 bases). Trimming stripped 2 bases from V and 3 bases from J, with 8 bases between. CDR1 is LGHNA, CDR2 YNFKEQ, per germline. This CDR3 region has 14 residues. CDR3 bases: TGTGCCAGCAGCCAACCAGCGGTCTACAATGAGCAGTTCTTC. This encodes CASSQPAVYNEQFF.

The chain uses TRBV18 and TRBJ2-1; unclear D gene. The V gene's germline CDR1 is KGHSH and CDR2 LQKENI. The CDR3 has 14 amino acids. The V end was cut by 3 bases, the J end by 2 bases, with 8 bases between. This CDR3 reads CASSPPPTYNEQFF. CDR3 DNA sequence: TGTGCCAGCTCACCCCCCCCTACCTACAATGAGCAGTTCTTC.

This clone showed up just a few times. The V gene is TRBV10-1, the J gene TRBJ2-1; D may be TRBD2 (6 bases). The CDR3 is made up of 13 amino acids. Germline CDR1 reads WNHNN; CDR2 reads SYGVQD (reference sequence). V was cut by 4 bases and J by 7 bases, with 11 bases left in between. The CDR3 nucleotides read TGCGCCAGCAGTGGGCTAGGGAGGAATGAGCAGTTCTTC. Its protein product is CASSGLGRNEQFF.

The chain links TRBV6-6 to TRBJ2-1, with 9 positions matching TRBD2. Germline V gene data show CDR1 as MNHNY and CDR2 as SVGAGI (reference sequence). The CDR3 runs to 14 residues. The V and J ends lost 7 bases and 9 bases, in that order; junction bases with no gene match: 10. In nucleotides, the CDR3 is TGTGCCAGCATCCCAGGCGGGACTAGCTTTGAGCAGTTCTTC. It yields the protein CASIPGGTSFEQFF.